The 2 T cell receptor beta chains reported below all come from one sample, sequenced in a study of ipilimumab plus nivolumab after autologous stem cell transplantation. TCRdb keeps only in-frame clones here, not all; method: immunoSEQ multiplex PCR. The repertoire holds 6,000 to 6,500 clones, with roughly nine tenths as singletons. The sample was PBMCs, taken in a trial of ipilimumab plus nivolumab as post-transplant consolidation. The source is a female donor with multiple myeloma.

This sequence joins TRBV4-3 and TRBJ1-3; D possibly corresponds to TRBD1 (6 bases). There are 15 residues in the CDR3. V was shortened by 0 bases and J by 0 bases, with 6 bases between the two germline ends. Per germline, CDR1 LGHNA and CDR2 YSLEER. The CDR3 protein is CASSQEGASGNTIYF. CDR3 coding DNA: TGCGCCAGCAGCCAAGAGGGGGCCTCTGGAAACACCATATATTTT.

The chain combines TRBV7-2 with TRBJ1-5; D may be TRBD1 (5 bases). Per germline, CDR1 SGHTA and CDR2 FQGNSA. Deletions cut 5 bases from V and 2 bases from J, with 10 bases between. The CDR3 consists of 14 residues. CDR3: CASSPRDGNQPQHF. The CDR3 nucleotides are TGTGCCAGCAGCCCTCGGGACGGCAATCAGCCCCAGCATTTT. The whole variable domain, filled in from reference TRBV7-2 and TRBJ1-5, reads GAGVSQSPSNKVTEKGKDVELRCDPISGHTALYWYRQSLGQGLEFLIYFQGNSAPDKSGLPSDRFSAERTGGSVSTLTIQRTQQEDSAVYLCASSPRDGNQPQHFGDGTRLSIL.